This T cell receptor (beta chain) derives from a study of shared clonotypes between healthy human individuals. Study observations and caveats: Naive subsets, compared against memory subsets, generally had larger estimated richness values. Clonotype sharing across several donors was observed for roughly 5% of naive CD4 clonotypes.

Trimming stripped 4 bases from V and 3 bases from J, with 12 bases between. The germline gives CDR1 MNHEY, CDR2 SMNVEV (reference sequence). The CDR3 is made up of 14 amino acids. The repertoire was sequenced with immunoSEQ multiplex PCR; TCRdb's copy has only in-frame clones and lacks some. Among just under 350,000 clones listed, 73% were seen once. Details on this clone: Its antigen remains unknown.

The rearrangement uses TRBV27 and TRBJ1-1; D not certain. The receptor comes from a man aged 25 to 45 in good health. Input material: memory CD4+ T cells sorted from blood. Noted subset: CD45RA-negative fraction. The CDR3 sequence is CASSSRAADTEAFF. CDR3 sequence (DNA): TGTGCCAGCAGTTCCCGGGCAGCCGACACTGAAGCTTTCTTT.